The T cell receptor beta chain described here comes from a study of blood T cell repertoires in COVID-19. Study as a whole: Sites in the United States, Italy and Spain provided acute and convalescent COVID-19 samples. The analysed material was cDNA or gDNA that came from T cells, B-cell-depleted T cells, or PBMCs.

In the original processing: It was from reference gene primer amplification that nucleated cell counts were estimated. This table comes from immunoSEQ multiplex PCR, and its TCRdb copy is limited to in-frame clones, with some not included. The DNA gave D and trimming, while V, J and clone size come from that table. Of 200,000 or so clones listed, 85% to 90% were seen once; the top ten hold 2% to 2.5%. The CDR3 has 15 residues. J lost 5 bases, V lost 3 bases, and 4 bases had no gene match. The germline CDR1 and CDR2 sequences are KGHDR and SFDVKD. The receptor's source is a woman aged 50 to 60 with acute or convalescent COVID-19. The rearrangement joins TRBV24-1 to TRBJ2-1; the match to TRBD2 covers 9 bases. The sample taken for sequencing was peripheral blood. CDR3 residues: CATSDVGTSNNEQFF. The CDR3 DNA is TGTGCCACCAGTGATGTTGGGACTAGCAACAATGAGCAGTTCTTC.